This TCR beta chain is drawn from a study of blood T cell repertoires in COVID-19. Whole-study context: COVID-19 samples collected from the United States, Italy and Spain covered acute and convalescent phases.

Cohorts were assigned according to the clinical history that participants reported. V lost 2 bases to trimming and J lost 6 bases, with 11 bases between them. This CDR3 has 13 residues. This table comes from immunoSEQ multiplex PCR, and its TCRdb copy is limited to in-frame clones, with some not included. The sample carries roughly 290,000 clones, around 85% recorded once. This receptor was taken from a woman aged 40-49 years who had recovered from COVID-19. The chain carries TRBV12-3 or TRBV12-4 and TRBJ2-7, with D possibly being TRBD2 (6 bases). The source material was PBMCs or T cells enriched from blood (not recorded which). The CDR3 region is CASSLLATGEQYF. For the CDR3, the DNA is TGTGCCAGCAGTTTACTAGCGACCGGCGAGCAGTACTTC.